A selection of T cell receptor beta chains follows, all from one sample in a study of T-cell reconstitution after alpha-beta-depleted transplantation in children. TCRdb passed the PCR reads through MiXCR, listing each CDR3 protein once. The profile shows over 550,000 distinct CDR3 sequences, roughly a tenth of them singletons. The input for sequencing was PBMCs from the stem cell graft donor, taken from the stem cell graft. Every receptor here comes from a human donor who donated a stem cell graft to a child with acute myeloid leukemia. CDR3s include the opening cysteine and the closing phenylalanine or tryptophan. Each record gives: J gene, V gene, CDR3 protein.

J: TRBJ2-3
V: TRBV30
CDR3: CAWSRGGRWTDTQYF

J: TRBJ2-7
V: TRBV4-2
CDR3: CASSPFGTGVYEQYF

J: TRBJ1-1
V: TRBV7-3
CDR3: CASSLTRARLGTEAFF

J: TRBJ2-7
V: TRBV20-1
CDR3: CSAEGLALLGEQYF

J: TRBJ2-3
V: TRBV27
CDR3: CASKRQGNTDTQYF

J: TRBJ2-1
V: TRBV5-1
CDR3: CASSLGPGLAGGGHEQFF

J: TRBJ1-2
V: TRBV5-1
CDR3: CASSSPGQQSYTF

J: TRBJ2-2
V: TRBV2
CDR3: CTCSLHRGQTRNTGELFF

J: TRBJ2-2
V: TRBV6-6
CDR3: CASIEGATGELFF

J: TRBJ2-2
V: TRBV15
CDR3: CATSKGDGTGELFF

J: TRBJ2-1
V: TRBV7-8
CDR3: CASSLLEWEGYNEQFF

J: TRBJ1-1
V: TRBV6-4
CDR3: CASRFEAFF

J: TRBJ2-1
V: TRBV21-1
CDR3: CASSLFCSSGRAGEQFF

J: TRBJ2-3
V: TRBV27
CDR3: CASSSLLAGGTTDTQYF

J: TRBJ2-1
V: TRBV5-1
CDR3: CASSATRNEQFF

J: TRBJ2-7
V: TRBV7-2
CDR3: CASSHRGSTEQYF

J: TRBJ1-5
V: TRBV6-5
CDR3: CASSYRNPGDNQPQHF

J: TRBJ2-7
V: TRBV20-1
CDR3: CSARKGLAGGREEQYF

J: TRBJ1-1
V: TRBV11-2
CDR3: CASSLGTGRTNTEAFF

J: TRBJ2-1
V: TRBV7-2
CDR3: CASSLGGTPTGNEQFF

J: TRBJ2-1
V: TRBV7-3
CDR3: CASSSVAVSYNEQFF

J: TRBJ2-4
V: TRBV20-1
CDR3: CSARDRGREVGKNIQYF

J: TRBJ2-1
V: TRBV28
CDR3: CASSYSTGLGSHLDEQFF

J: TRBJ1-2
V: TRBV9
CDR3: CASSVAPGGNRGYTF

J: TRBJ2-1
V: TRBV28
CDR3: CASSLPPAGGNEQFF

J: TRBJ2-1
V: TRBV20-1
CDR3: CSARGVTYNEQFF

J: TRBJ2-3
V: TRBV7-9
CDR3: CASSSTGVPTDTQYF

J: TRBJ2-6
V: TRBV12-3/TRBV12-4
CDR3: CASSLTQGAGANVLTF

J: TRBJ2-3
V: TRBV20-1
CDR3: CSVRITTDTQYF

J: TRBJ2-7
V: TRBV11-2
CDR3: CASSLKGSGTGAHEQYF

J: TRBJ1-5
V: TRBV20-1
CDR3: CSARDDSPEHNQPQHF

J: TRBJ2-1
V: TRBV20-1
CDR3: CCARDPGLAGVHNEQFF

J: TRBJ2-3
V: TRBV20-1
CDR3: CSANSGTSGRDTQYF

J: TRBJ2-7
V: TRBV29-1
CDR3: CSVVGSGRGYEQYF

J: TRBJ1-1
V: TRBV5-1
CDR3: CASSTDRGGTEAFF

J: TRBJ2-3
V: TRBV7-2
CDR3: CATRRASGTSTDTQYF